This entry lists 11 T cell receptor beta chains sequenced from one sample in a study of T cell repertoires in cytomegalovirus infection. TCRdb processed the reads anew with MiXCR; each CDR3 protein has one entry. The sample includes about 250,000 distinct CDR3 sequences, about a sixth of them seen just once. Material: CD8+ T cells from PBMCs. The receptors shown here come from a human donor in good health (CMV status not recorded). Some clones in this sample may be carry-over from other donors' samples.

The sample holds many counts of this clonotype. The CDR3 sequence: CASSFGSYNEQFF. DNA of the CDR3: TGTGCCAGCAGTTTCGGCAGCTACAATGAGCAGTTCTTC. V gene TRBV6-2 or TRBV6-3 combines with J gene TRBJ2-1; D remains unclear. V was trimmed by 4 bases and J by 3 bases, leaving 7 bases between them. This CDR3 comprises 13 residues. CDR1 and CDR2 from the germline V gene are MNHEY and SVGEGT.

Ten or more counts support this clonotype. The rearrangement joins TRBV27 to TRBJ1-1; 7 bases match TRBD1. Germline assignment: CDR1 MNHEY and CDR2 SMNVEV (reference sequence). Trimming removed 3 bases from V and 6 bases from J; junction bases left unmatched: 7. This CDR3 comprises 14 residues. CDR3 residues: CASSFLGQPPEAFF. As DNA, the CDR3 is TGTGCCAGCAGTTTTCTGGGACAGCCGCCTGAAGCTTTCTTT.

This clonotype has only a few counts. The V call is TRBV4-1, the J call TRBJ2-2; TRBD1 matches at 7 bases. V lost 0 bases, J lost 4 bases, and 5 bases stayed unmatched. The CDR3 extends over 16 amino acids. Per germline, CDR1 MGHRA and CDR2 YSYEKL. CDR3 sequence: CASSQERGRITGELFF. CDR3 bases: TGCGCCAGCAGCCAAGAAAGGGGGCGAATCACCGGGGAGCTGTTTTTT.

The sample holds a few counts of this clonotype. The genes are TRBV15 and TRBJ1-5; D gene ambiguous. The length of the CDR3 is 14 residues. Germline CDR1 is LNHNV and CDR2 is YYDKDF (reference sequence). Trimming took off 0 bases at V and 3 bases at J, with 6 bases between the two ends. CDR3 coding DNA: TGTGCCACCAGCAGAGATCGAAACAATCAGCCCCAGCATTTT. Protein: CATSRDRNNQPQHF. The whole variable domain, filled in from reference TRBV15 and TRBJ1-5, reads DAMVIQNPRYQVTQFGKPVTLSCSQTLNHNVMYWYQQKSSQAPKLLFHYYDKDFNNEADTPDNFQSRRPNTSFCFLDIRSPGLGDTAMYLCATSRDRNNQPQHFGDGTRLSIL.

This clonotype was seen a handful of times. The chain links TRBV28 to TRBJ1-6, with TRBD1 matching over 8 bases. Germline assignment: CDR1 MDHEN and CDR2 SYDVKM. CDR3 size: 16 residues. Trimming cost V 3 bases and J 5 bases; bases outside gene matches: 6. The CDR3 region is CASSLVPGGDNSPLHF. The DNA for the CDR3 is TGTGCCAGCAGTTTGGTTCCAGGGGGCGATAATTCACCCCTCCACTTT.

This clonotype was detected a few times. This rearrangement joins TRBV7-9 to TRBJ2-7; possibly TRBD2 for D (6 bases). Germline CDR1 and CDR2: SEHNR and FQNEAQ (reference sequence). With 4 bases removed from V and 4 bases from J, the gap between germline ends came to 14 bases. This CDR3 comprises 14 residues. The CDR3 loop reads CASSSHWEEYEQYF. CDR3 sequence (DNA): TGTGCCAGCAGCTCCCACTGGGAGGAGTACGAGCAGTACTTC.

This clonotype was counted only a few times. The J gene is TRBJ1-3, the V gene TRBV2, with a weak D call TRBD1 (5 bases). This CDR3 comprises 14 residues. Trimming stripped 8 bases from V and 7 bases from J, with 18 bases between. From germline, CDR1 is SNHLY and CDR2 FYNNEI. CDR3 loop: CASQRQTTRNTIYF. In DNA, the CDR3 is TGTGCCAGCCAACGACAGACAACACGGAACACCATATATTTT.

This clonotype was seen a handful of times. V usage is TRBV27 and J usage is TRBJ1-1; D ambiguous. Germline CDR1 reads MNHEY; CDR2 reads SMNVEV (reference sequence). The V end was cut by 0 bases, the J end by 5 bases, with 16 bases between. The CDR3 has 16 amino acids. The CDR3 region is CASSLSIMVGFTEAFF. In nucleotides, the CDR3 is TGTGCCAGCAGTTTATCCATCATGGTGGGGTTTACTGAAGCTTTCTTT.

This chain joins TRBV19 and TRBJ2-1, with D unresolved. The CDR3 is 13 amino acids. Germline-derived CDR1 and CDR2 are LNHDA and SQIVND (reference sequence). V dropped 3 bases and J dropped 6 bases, with 9 bases sitting between them. In DNA form, the CDR3 reads TGTGCCAGTAGTATCCTAGGATCCAATGAGCAGTTCTTC. Translated: CASSILGSNEQFF.

Concerning this clonotype itself: This may be a read error, as it is one base from a much larger clone. The gene calls are TRBV7-6 and TRBJ2-1; D unresolved. The CDR3 is 15 residues long. Germline CDR1 and CDR2: SGHVS and FNYEAQ. The CDR3 DNA follows: TGTGCCAGCGGCTTAGCTGGGGAAACCTACAATGAGCAGTTCTTC. Protein product: CASGLAGETYNEQFF.

The V call is TRBV6-2 or TRBV6-3, the J call TRBJ1-5; D is ambiguous. The CDR3 loop spans 14 amino acids. V shed 2 bases and J shed 5 bases, with 10 bases lying between them. Germline CDR1 reads MNHEY; CDR2 reads SVGEGT. CDR3 bases: TGTGCCAGCAGTTACCCGAGGGAGGATCAGCCCCAGCATTTT. Its protein product is CASSYPREDQPQHF.